These 31 T cell receptor beta chains came from one sample sequenced in a study of shared clonotypes between healthy human individuals. The protocol was immunoSEQ multiplex PCR, while the TCRdb copy is restricted to in-frame clones and leaves out a portion. The sample shows over 2 million clones, 85% to 95% of them seen only once. The sequencing input was naive CD4+ T cells from PBMCs. Subset here: CD45RA+ positively selected. These receptors were collected from a man between 18 and 35 years old in good health. Some clones in this sample may be carry-over from other donors' samples.

This chain connects TRBV18 to TRBJ2-3; D possibly uses TRBD1 or TRBD2 (5 bases each). Looked up from germline, CDR1 is KGHSH and CDR2 is LQKENI. The V and J ends lost 0 bases and 4 bases respectively, with 17 bases between them. This CDR3 is built from 17 residues. CDR3 bases: TGTGCCAGCTCACCACCGTACGCCAGGGTGGGGGCAGATACGCAGTATTTT. Translated, it gives CASSPPYARVGADTQYF.

The count of this clone is one. The rearrangement links TRBV5-1 to TRBJ1-4; the D gene is possibly TRBD1 (5 bases). Trimming removed 1 base from V and 6 bases from J, with 13 bases in between. The CDR3 extends over 15 amino acids. Germline values: CDR1 SGHRS, CDR2 YFSETQ. The CDR3 sequence is CASSLLAGGDEKLFF. CDR3 in DNA: TGCGCCAGCAGCTTGTTGGCCGGGGGGGATGAAAAACTGTTTTTT. The full variable domain, rest sourced from reference TRBV5-1 and TRBJ1-4, is KAGVTQTPRYLIKTRGQQVTLSCSPISGHRSVSWYQQTPGQGLQFLFEYFSETQRNKGNFPGRFSGRQFSNSRSEMNVSTLELGDSALYLCASSLLAGGDEKLFFGSGTQLSVL.

The rearrangement links TRBV4-2 to TRBJ1-6; a weak D match, TRBD1 (6 bases). The CDR3 loop spans 15 amino acids. CDR1 LGHNA and CDR2 YNFKEQ come from the germline V gene. Deletions cut 6 bases from V and 6 bases from J, with 15 bases between. CDR3 sequence (DNA): TGTGCCAGCAGTTCAGGGGCAAGCCGTAATTCACCCCTCCACTTT. This encodes CASSSGASRNSPLHF.

This chain joins TRBV4-2 and TRBJ2-3; the D is unclear. CDR3 length: 14 amino acids. The ends were cut back, 1 base at V and 3 bases at J, with 8 bases in the middle. The germline V gene has CDR1 LGHNA and CDR2 YNFKEQ. CDR3 in DNA: TGTGCCAGCAGCCAAGGAATCTATACAGATACGCAGTATTTT. It encodes CASSQGIYTDTQYF.

The chain has TRBV19 and TRBJ1-5, with TRBD1 matching 7 bases. CDR3 length: 15 residues. Germline CDR1 LNHDA, CDR2 SQIVND (reference sequence). J gave up 2 bases and V 7 bases, and 8 bases lay outside the gene matches. CDR3 residues: CASIPRGVGNQPQHF. CDR3 DNA: TGTGCCAGTATCCCCAGGGGGGTCGGCAATCAGCCCCAGCATTTT.

The chain has TRBV4-1 and TRBJ2-1; 13 positions match TRBD2. The V gene's germline CDR1 is MGHRA and CDR2 YSYEKL. Losses at the gene ends were 4 bases for V and 12 bases for J; bases not matched to a gene: 9. The length of the CDR3 is 15 residues. This CDR3 reads CASSPGLAGLKGQFF. CDR3 nucleotides: TGCGCCAGCAGCCCGGGACTAGCGGGATTAAAGGGGCAGTTCTTC.

This sequence joins TRBV28 and TRBJ2-2, with D hard to call. Per the germline V gene, CDR1 is MDHEN and CDR2 is SYDVKM. The CDR3 runs 12 residues. The CDR3 sequence: CASHRNTGELFF. CDR3 nucleotides: TGTGCGAGCCATAGGAACACCGGGGAGCTGTTTTTT.

The rearrangement joins TRBV19 to TRBJ2-7; 7 nucleotides line up with TRBD1. The CDR3 has 16 residues. Trimming removed 5 bases from V and 0 bases from J; junction bases left unmatched: 10. CDR1 and CDR2 from the germline V gene are LNHDA and SQIVND (reference sequence). CDR3 residues: CASSARTGLYSYEQYF. The CDR3 DNA reads TGTGCCAGTAGTGCCCGGACAGGCCTTTACTCCTACGAGCAGTACTTC.

V usage is TRBV18 and J usage is TRBJ2-5, with D possibly TRBD2 on 5 matching bases. CDR3 size: 13 residues. The germline gives CDR1 KGHSH, CDR2 LQKENI. Trimming removed 5 bases at V and 3 bases at J, with 10 bases between. The CDR3 DNA reads TGTGCCAGCTCATCTACTAGAGAAGAGACCCAGTACTTC. It yields the protein CASSSTREETQYF.

On this clone: The identical CDR3 is also encoded by other nucleotide sequences in the sample. The V call is TRBV4-1, the J call TRBJ2-7; TRBD2 agrees at 8 bases. The CDR3 is made up of 15 amino acids. J lost 0 bases, V lost 1 base, and 2 bases had no gene match. Per the germline V gene, CDR1 is MGHRA and CDR2 is YSYEKL. The CDR3 reads CASSQGLASSYEQYF. The CDR3 nucleotides read TGCGCCAGCAGCCAAGGACTAGCGAGCTCCTACGAGCAGTACTTC.

V and J are TRBV6-6 and TRBJ1-2; D ambiguous. The CDR3 extends over 13 amino acids. V lost 4 bases, J lost 3 bases, and 9 bases lay in between. CDR1 is MNHNY, CDR2 SVGAGI, per germline (reference sequence). CDR3 loop: CASSSARDYGYTF. CDR3 in DNA: TGTGCCAGCAGTTCAGCGCGGGACTATGGCTACACCTTC.

The chain recombines TRBV6-1 with TRBJ2-1; TRBD2 agrees at 7 bases. The CDR3 extends over 15 amino acids. The V and J ends lost 4 bases and 1 base, in that order; junction bases with no gene match: 4. CDR1 is MNHNS, CDR2 SASEGT, per germline. This CDR3 reads CASSGRTSSYNEQFF. CDR3 nucleotides: TGTGCCAGCAGTGGACGGACTAGTTCCTACAATGAGCAGTTCTTC.

As to this clone: The same CDR3 arises from other DNA sequences in this sample as well. V is TRBV5-1 and J is TRBJ2-3, with unresolved D. CDR1 and CDR2 from the germline V gene are SGHRS and YFSETQ. The CDR3 is made up of 13 amino acids. V was pared by 4 bases and J by 4 bases, with 10 bases between. Here the CDR3 reads CASSLWGSDTQYF. The CDR3 DNA is TGCGCCAGCAGCCTGTGGGGATCAGATACGCAGTATTTT.

The chain combines TRBV25-1 with TRBJ1-4, with D possibly matching TRBD1 (6 bases). The CDR3 is 12 amino acids. CDR1 is MGHDK, CDR2 SYGVNS, per germline. V lost 6 bases and J 8 bases, leaving 10 bases between the germline ends. CDR3 residues: CASSGDNEKLFF. CDR3 coding DNA: TGTGCCAGCAGCGGGGACAACGAAAAACTGTTTTTT.

This clone was counted once. Other DNA variants within this sample encode the same CDR3. The chain links TRBV5-1 to TRBJ1-4; D unresolved. Per the germline V gene, CDR1 is SGHRS and CDR2 is YFSETQ. Trimming removed 5 bases at V and 7 bases at J, with 12 bases between. The CDR3 totals 13 residues. CDR3: CASSPPGSEKLFF. The CDR3 DNA sequence: TGCGCCAGCAGTCCGCCGGGGTCTGAAAAACTGTTTTTT.

The V and J genes are TRBV4-3 and TRBJ2-5, with 9 bases lining up with TRBD1. The CDR3 is 16 amino acids. The V gene's germline CDR1 is LGHNA and CDR2 YSLEER. Unmatched junction bases numbered 8, after V lost 1 base and J lost 5 bases. Written as DNA, the CDR3 is TGCGCCAGCAGCCAAGCCGCCGGGACAGGGTGGGAGACCCAGTACTTC. Residues: CASSQAAGTGWETQYF.

The genes are TRBV5-1 and TRBJ2-3; TRBD2 agrees at 12 bases. The CDR3 is made up of 17 amino acids. V gave up 4 bases and J gave up 0 bases; unmatched junction bases: 6. Per the germline V gene, CDR1 is SGHRS and CDR2 is YFSETQ. CDR3 region: CASSHRTSGISTDTQYF. The CDR3 DNA sequence: TGCGCCAGCAGCCATAGGACTAGCGGGATTAGCACAGATACGCAGTATTTT. The whole variable domain, remainder taken from reference TRBV5-1 and TRBJ2-3, is KAGVTQTPRYLIKTRGQQVTLSCSPISGHRSVSWYQQTPGQGLQFLFEYFSETQRNKGNFPGRFSGRQFSNSRSEMNVSTLELGDSALYLCASSHRTSGISTDTQYFGPGTRLTVL.

The gene calls are TRBV7-3 and TRBJ2-3, with D perhaps matching TRBD2 (5 bases). The V gene's germline CDR1 is SGHTA and CDR2 FQGTGA. CDR3 size: 16 residues. The V and J ends lost 2 bases and 4 bases respectively, with 16 bases between them. CDR3 sequence: CASSLRGRRGADTQYF. CDR3 nucleotides: TGTGCCAGCAGCTTACGAGGGCGGAGAGGTGCAGATACGCAGTATTTT.

The rearrangement links TRBV5-8 to TRBJ2-2, with TRBD1 identical over 8 bases. The V gene end was trimmed by 4 bases and the J gene end by 1 base; junction bases not matched to a gene: 6. The CDR3 runs to 16 residues. The germline V gene has CDR1 SGHTS and CDR2 YDEGEE. In DNA, the CDR3 is TGTGCCAGCAGCACGGTTGGACAGGGGAACACCGGGGAGCTGTTTTTT. The encoded protein is CASSTVGQGNTGELFF.

Worth noting for this clone: Other DNA variants within this sample encode the same CDR3. The chain couples TRBV5-1 to TRBJ1-4; a weak D match, TRBD1 (5 bases). CDR3 length equals 13 residues. V was clipped by 2 bases and J by 8 bases, with 10 bases between them. Germline values: CDR1 SGHRS, CDR2 YFSETQ. CDR3 protein: CASSLGQGEKLFF. The DNA of the CDR3 is TGCGCCAGCAGCTTAGGGCAGGGAGAAAAACTGTTTTTT.

The chain uses TRBV11-2 and TRBJ2-1, with D hard to call. The CDR3 length is 12 residues. V dropped 5 bases and J dropped 9 bases, with 11 bases sitting between them. Germline lookup yields CDR1 SGHAT and CDR2 FQNNGV. CDR3 in DNA: TGTGCCAGCAGCCCCGCCTTTAGTGAGCAGTTCTTC. Encoded protein: CASSPAFSEQFF.

The chain combines TRBV4-2 with TRBJ2-3; no clear D. The CDR3 is made up of 18 amino acids. V was trimmed by 0 bases and J by 2 bases, leaving 18 bases between them. CDR1 LGHNA and CDR2 YNFKEQ come from the germline V gene. The CDR3 spells CASSQDLDSSSYTDTQYF. As DNA, the CDR3 is TGTGCCAGCAGCCAAGATCTGGATAGTTCAAGCTACACAGATACGCAGTATTTT.

The rearrangement joins TRBV28 to TRBJ1-1, with D tentatively TRBD1 (5 bases). The length of the CDR3 is 18 residues. Trimming took 10 bases from V and 6 from J, leaving 33 bases between them. Looked up from germline, CDR1 is MDHEN and CDR2 is SYDVKM. The DNA for the CDR3 is TGTGCCACCGGACGCTTGACAGACCGCTCCCCCCGGGACCCTGAAGCTTTCTTT. Protein product: CATGRLTDRSPRDPEAFF.

The DNA of the CDR3 is TGCGCCAGCAGCTTGGCCTTCCAGGGCGGCACTGAAGCTTTCTTT. Protein product: CASSLAFQGGTEAFF. V and J are TRBV5-1 and TRBJ1-1; perhaps TRBD1 as D (5 bases). Germline values: CDR1 SGHRS, CDR2 YFSETQ. V was shortened by 0 bases and J by 4 bases, with 13 bases between the two germline ends. The CDR3 consists of 15 residues.

The V gene is TRBV27, the J gene TRBJ2-1; TRBD2 aligns across 9 bases. Trimming cost V 5 bases and J 0 bases; bases outside gene matches: 14. Germline CDR1 MNHEY, CDR2 SMNVEV (reference sequence). CDR3 size: 19 residues. This CDR3 reads CASSLRPGGREGSYNEQFF. CDR3 bases: TGTGCCAGCAGTCTTCGCCCGGGGGGGCGGGAGGGCTCCTACAATGAGCAGTTCTTC.

The rearrangement joins TRBV28 to TRBJ1-4; TRBD1 aligns across 8 bases. Trimming at V came to 4 bases and at J to 4 bases, leaving 5 bases not matched to a gene. Germline CDR1 reads MDHEN; CDR2 reads SYDVKM. CDR3 length equals 15 residues. The CDR3 sequence is CASSWQGALNEKLFF. The CDR3 DNA reads as TGTGCCAGCAGTTGGCAGGGGGCGCTTAATGAAAAACTGTTTTTT.

V usage is TRBV10-3 and J usage is TRBJ2-3; D gene ambiguous. There are 12 residues in the CDR3. Germline loops: CDR1 ENHRY, CDR2 SYGVKD. The V end was cut by 2 bases, the J end by 4 bases, with 4 bases between. Here the CDR3 DNA reads TGTGCCATCAGTGAGGTCGCAGATACGCAGTATTTT. Translation gives CAISEVADTQYF.

The chain recombines TRBV7-2 with TRBJ2-7; tentatively, D is TRBD1 (6 bases). This CDR3 is built from 12 residues. Germline V gene lookup returns CDR1 SGHTA and CDR2 FQGNSA. As DNA, the CDR3 is TGTGCACGGGAACCAGGGGCCTACGAGCAGTACTTC. The encoded protein is CAREPGAYEQYF. The full variable domain, in which reference TRBV7-2 and TRBJ2-7 provide the parts outside the CDR3, is GAGVSQSPSNKVTEKGKDVELRCDPISGHTALYWYRQSLGQGLEFLIYFQGNSAPDKSGLPSDRFSAERTGGSVSTLTIQRTQQEDSAVYLCAREPGAYEQYFGPGTRLTVT.

The V call is TRBV13, the J call TRBJ2-3; TRBD2 might be the D (6 bases). The CDR3 runs to 16 residues. Germline lookup yields CDR1 PRHDT and CDR2 FYEKMQ (reference sequence). V lost 2 bases and J 1 base, leaving 13 bases between the germline ends. The CDR3, as DNA: TGTGCCAGCAGCTTACGGAGGGTATTGCGCACAGATACGCAGTATTTT. Its translation: CASSLRRVLRTDTQYF.

The rearrangement joins TRBV7-3 to TRBJ1-5, with 7 bases that match TRBD1. The CDR3 loop spans 13 amino acids. V shed 4 bases and J 8 bases; nucleotides not matched to a gene: 5. The germline V gene encodes CDR1 SGHTA and CDR2 FQGTGA. This CDR3 is CASSSWQGEPQHF. DNA of the CDR3: TGTGCCAGCAGCTCTTGGCAGGGGGAGCCCCAGCATTTT. Full variable domain (missing parts from reference TRBV7-3 and TRBJ1-5): GAGVSQTPSNKVTEKGKYVELRCDPISGHTALYWYRQSLGQGPEFLIYFQGTGAADDSGLPNDRFFAVRPEGSVSTLKIQRTERGDSAVYLCASSSWQGEPQHFGDGTRLSIL.

V and J are TRBV7-8 and TRBJ1-1; D not certain. Germline lookup yields CDR1 SGHVS and CDR2 FQNEAQ. CDR3 size: 13 residues. With 1 base removed from V and 9 bases from J, the gap between germline ends came to 12 bases. The CDR3 DNA is TGTGCCAGCAGCTTAGGTTCCGGGTTACAAGCTTTCTTT. Its translation is CASSLGSGLQAFF. The whole variable domain, filled in from reference TRBV7-8 and TRBJ1-1, reads GAGVSQSPRYKVAKRGQDVALRCDPISGHVSLFWYQQALGQGPEFLTYFQNEAQLDKSGLPSDRFFAERPEGSVSTLKIQRTQQEDSAVYLCASSLGSGLQAFFGQGTRLTVV.